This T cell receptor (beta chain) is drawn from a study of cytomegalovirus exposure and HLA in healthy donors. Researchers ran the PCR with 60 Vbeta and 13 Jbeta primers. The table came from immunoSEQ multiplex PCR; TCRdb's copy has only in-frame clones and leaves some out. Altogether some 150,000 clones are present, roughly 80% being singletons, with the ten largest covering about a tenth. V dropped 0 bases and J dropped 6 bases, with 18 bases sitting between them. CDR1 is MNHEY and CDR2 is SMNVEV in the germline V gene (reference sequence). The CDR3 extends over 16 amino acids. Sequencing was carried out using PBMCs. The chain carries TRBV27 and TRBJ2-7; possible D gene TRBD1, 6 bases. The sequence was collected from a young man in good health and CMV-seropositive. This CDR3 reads CASSLSYSQGFSEQYF. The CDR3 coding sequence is TGTGCCAGCAGTTTATCCTACTCACAGGGCTTCAGCGAGCAGTACTTC.